This T cell receptor (beta chain) was sequenced in a study of CD8+ T cells in alopecia areata. Extracted from the samples, RNA was reverse transcribed into cDNA to serve as the sequencing template. Method: immunoSEQ multiplex PCR; TCRdb's copy keeps in-frame clones and lacks some. The sample includes hundreds of thousands of clones, about 53% of them seen just once. V lost 5 bases to trimming and J lost 3 bases; unmatched junction nucleotides: 5. CDR1 is SGHTA and CDR2 is FQGNSA in the germline V gene. CDR3 length equals 15 residues. A note on this clone: The antigen is unknown.

Findings and limits, study-wide: Normal skin's resident alphabeta T cells are also sequenced in scalp samples.

Sequenced here: CD4+ T cells sorted from blood, sampled at week 0. This rearrangement joins TRBV7-2 to TRBJ2-3; 10 nucleotides match TRBD1. This TCR was sampled from a human donor with alopecia areata. This CDR3 is CASSRRTGGTDTQYF. CDR3 nucleotide sequence: TGTGCCAGCAGCCGACGGACAGGGGGAACAGATACGCAGTATTTT.